A single sample is the source of the 8 T cell receptor beta chains below, sequenced in a study of CD8+CD57+ T cells in acquired aplastic anemia. TCR beta VDJ combinations and CDR3 sequences were profiled from genomic DNA. TCRdb re-analysed the reads in MiXCR, keeping a single row per CDR3 protein. The sample records approximately 270,000 distinct CDR3 sequences, around 60% being singletons. Input material: sorted CD4+, CD8+, or CD8+CD57+ T cells (not recorded which) from PBMCs. The receptors here all came from a human donor with severe aplastic anemia or a healthy control (not recorded which).

V gene TRBV9 combines with J gene TRBJ2-3; 13 bases match TRBD2. Germline lookup yields CDR1 SGDLS and CDR2 YYNGEE. After removal of 3 bases from V and 2 bases from J, the junction contained 6 bases not matched to a gene. This CDR3 is 17 amino acids long. CDR3 sequence reads: CASSGGLAGQITDTQYF. CDR3 nucleotides: TGTGCCAGCAGCGGGGGACTAGCGGGGCAGATCACAGATACGCAGTATTTT.

There are a few counts of this clonotype. The chain recombines TRBV20-1 with TRBJ2-7, with a weak D call TRBD1 (5 bases). V was clipped by 6 bases and J by 5 bases, with 17 bases between them. CDR3 length equals 13 residues. CDR1 is DFQATT and CDR2 is SNEGSKA in the germline V gene (reference sequence). The CDR3 loop is CSASVQGIHEQYF. In nucleotides, the CDR3 is TGCAGTGCCAGCGTCCAGGGAATCCACGAGCAGTACTTC.

J is TRBJ2-3 and V is TRBV7-8, with TRBD2 matching 7 bases. The junction had 2 bases not matched to a gene; V was cut back by 0 bases and J by 2 bases. This CDR3 contains 15 residues. CDR1 and CDR2 (germline): SGHVS, FQNEAQ. This chain's CDR3 is CASSLARGNTDTQYF. For the CDR3, the DNA is TGTGCCAGCAGCTTAGCGCGGGGGAACACAGATACGCAGTATTTT.

The genes are TRBV7-9 and TRBJ2-5; D is possibly TRBD1 (5 bases). Per the germline V gene, CDR1 is SEHNR and CDR2 is FQNEAQ (reference sequence). The V gene lost 5 bases and the J gene lost 1 base, with 8 bases spanning the gap. The CDR3 consists of 13 residues. The CDR3 reads CASSPDSQETQYF. In DNA, the CDR3 is TGTGCCAGCAGCCCCGACAGCCAAGAGACCCAGTACTTC. Full variable domain (rest looked up from reference TRBV7-9 and TRBJ2-5): DTGVSQNPRHKITKRGQNVTFRCDPISEHNRLYWYRQTLGQGPEFLTYFQNEAQLEKSRLLSDRFSAERPKGSFSTLEIQRTEQGDSAMYLCASSPDSQETQYFGPGTRLLVL.

The chain joins TRBV10-1 to TRBJ2-5, with D unresolved. The CDR3 consists of 15 residues. Germline CDR1 is WNHNN and CDR2 is SYGVQD (reference sequence). Trimming left V 0 bases short and J 1 base short, with 9 bases between. Here the CDR3 reads CASSESMFAQETQYF. For the CDR3, the DNA is TGCGCCAGCAGTGAGTCAATGTTTGCCCAAGAGACCCAGTACTTC.

In its sample, this clonotype was seen a few times. The chain employs TRBV2 and TRBJ1-6; the match to TRBD1 covers 9 bases. This CDR3 contains 13 residues. Unmatched junction bases numbered 7, after V lost 9 bases and J lost 10 bases. Per germline, CDR1 SNHLY and CDR2 FYNNEI. For the CDR3, the DNA is TGTGCCAGGACAGGGGGTTCAGGGTCACCCCTCCACTTT. It encodes CARTGGSGSPLHF.

This chain links TRBV25-1 with TRBJ2-3; TRBD2 aligns across 7 bases. The CDR3 is made up of 16 amino acids. Germline CDR1 and CDR2: MGHDK and SYGVNS. The V segment lost 1 base and the J segment 2 bases; nucleotides outside the gene matches: 6. The CDR3 protein is CASSESRAGPTDTQYF. The CDR3 DNA reads TGTGCCAGCAGTGAATCACGAGCGGGACCCACAGATACGCAGTATTTT.

The chain is built from TRBV7-9 and TRBJ2-7; 10 nucleotides match TRBD2. CDR1 is SEHNR, CDR2 FQNEAQ, per germline (reference sequence). This CDR3 spans 14 amino acids. The J segment lost 6 bases and the V segment lost 6 bases, leaving 8 bases of the junction unmatched. CDR3 in DNA: TGTGCCAGCAGATTAAGCGGGGGGGCCGGCGAGCAGTACTTC. The encoded protein is CASRLSGGAGEQYF.